These 28 T cell receptor beta chains came from one sample sequenced in a study of blood T cell repertoires in COVID-19. Profiling relied on immunoSEQ multiplex PCR, and the TCRdb table lists in-frame clones only, not all of them. The data contain 370,000 or so clones, approximately 89% of them singletons. Sequenced material: PBMCs or T cells enriched from blood (not recorded which). All receptors come from a man aged 25-45 years who had recovered from COVID-19.

The gene calls are TRBV6-4 and TRBJ2-2; TRBD1 matches at 9 bases. CDR3 length: 14 residues. From germline, CDR1 is MRHNA and CDR2 SNTAGT. Losses at the gene ends were 8 bases for V and 3 bases for J; bases not matched to a gene: 4. For the CDR3, the DNA is TGTGCCAGCCGGACAGGGGTACACACCGGGGAGCTGTTTTTT. Its protein product is CASRTGVHTGELFF.

This clone came up a few times. V usage is TRBV5-1 and J usage is TRBJ2-7; the D gene is possibly TRBD1 (6 bases). The germline V gene encodes CDR1 SGHRS and CDR2 YFSETQ. This CDR3 has 15 residues. Between the trimmed V and J ends, which lost 4 bases and 0 bases, there was a span of 14 bases. The CDR3 nucleotides read TGCGCCAGCAGCAGCGCAGGGGTTCCCTCCTACGAGCAGTACTTC. This encodes CASSSAGVPSYEQYF.

In regard to this clone: This sample also contains other DNA sequences that code for the same CDR3. The chain links TRBV5-1 to TRBJ1-5; D is unresolved. This CDR3 contains 13 residues. Between the trimmed V and J ends, which lost 1 base and 4 bases, there was a span of 6 bases. Looked up from germline, CDR1 is SGHRS and CDR2 is YFSETQ. The CDR3 DNA is TGCGCCAGCAGCTTGAGCGGAAATCAGCCCCAGCATTTT. This encodes CASSLSGNQPQHF.

The rearrangement uses TRBV12-3 or TRBV12-4 and TRBJ2-3, with a tentative D call TRBD2 (6 bases). This CDR3 comprises 12 residues. Between the trimmed V and J ends, which lost 8 bases and 4 bases, there was a span of 10 bases. CDR3 sequence: CASGGSADTQYF. In DNA form, the CDR3 reads TGTGCCAGCGGGGGGTCGGCAGATACGCAGTATTTT.

This chain connects TRBV13 to TRBJ1-1; D gene uncertain. V gave up 1 base and J gave up 5 bases, with 8 bases separating them. The CDR3 has 13 residues. CDR1 PRHDT and CDR2 FYEKMQ come from the germline V gene (reference sequence). The CDR3 DNA follows: TGTGCCAGCAGCTTAGATTTGAGGACTGAAGCTTTCTTT. Its translation: CASSLDLRTEAFF.

The CDR3 loop reads CASSEAVRSTDTQYF. The CDR3 coding sequence is TGTGCCAGCAGTGAAGCGGTCAGGTCCACAGATACGCAGTATTTT. V and J are TRBV6-1 and TRBJ2-3; D not certain. The ends were cut back, 0 bases at V and 2 bases at J, with 9 bases in the middle. The V gene's germline CDR1 is MNHNS and CDR2 SASEGT. The CDR3 runs 15 residues.

The chain has TRBV6-2 or TRBV6-3 and TRBJ2-3; possible D gene TRBD2, 6 bases. This CDR3 comprises 17 residues. Trimming stripped 2 bases from V and 0 bases from J, with 15 bases between. Germline CDR1 is MNHEY and CDR2 is SVGEGT. The CDR3 bases are TGTGCCAGCAGTTACCCCCTCGAGGCGGGGAGCACAGATACGCAGTATTTT. Protein sequence: CASSYPLEAGSTDTQYF.

The genes are TRBV11-3 and TRBJ1-1, with 8 bases lining up with TRBD1. This CDR3 spans 13 amino acids. Looked up from germline, CDR1 is SGHNT and CDR2 is YENEEA. The J segment lost 10 bases and the V segment lost 3 bases, leaving 7 bases of the junction unmatched. This CDR3 reads CASSLGQAGIAFF. The CDR3 DNA follows: TGTGCCAGCAGCTTGGGACAGGCCGGGATAGCTTTCTTT.

The chain is built from TRBV10-1 and TRBJ2-2; D gene unclear. Germline CDR1 WNHNN, CDR2 SYGVQD (reference sequence). V lost 4 bases and J lost 7, with 10 bases in between. The CDR3 consists of 13 residues. The CDR3 DNA is TGCGCCAGCAGTGGACAAAGGATCGGGGAGCTGTTTTTT. Its protein product is CASSGQRIGELFF.

The gene calls are TRBV7-2 and TRBJ1-1; D remains unclear. The CDR3 sequence is 12 residues long. Germline CDR1 and CDR2: SGHTA and FQGNSA. Trimming took off 2 bases at V and 7 bases at J, with 8 bases between the two ends. The CDR3 nucleotides read TGTGCCAGCAGCTTACTCCGGGTTGAAGCTTTCTTT. This encodes CASSLLRVEAFF.

This chain uses TRBV5-1 with TRBJ2-1; D perhaps matches TRBD1 (6 bases). Trimming pared 4 bases from V and 5 bases from J, leaving 10 bases between. The length of the CDR3 is 13 residues. The germline V gene has CDR1 SGHRS and CDR2 YFSETQ. CDR3 residues: CASSGGQNNEQFF. The CDR3 bases are TGCGCCAGCAGCGGGGGCCAAAACAATGAGCAGTTCTTC.

This clone was observed once. The chain carries TRBV3-1 (or the pseudogene TRBV3-2) and TRBJ1-1, with 8 bases identical to TRBD1. J lost 0 bases, V lost 4 bases, and 4 bases had no gene match. This CDR3 is built from 15 residues. CDR1 is LGHDT and CDR2 is YNNKEL in the germline V gene (reference sequence). This chain's CDR3 is CASSPRQGMNTEAFF. Written as DNA, the CDR3 is TGTGCCAGCAGCCCACGACAGGGGATGAACACTGAAGCTTTCTTT.

The genes are TRBV2 and TRBJ1-1, with D uncertain. CDR3 length equals 15 residues. V lost 1 base and J lost 1, with 10 bases in between. CDR1 and CDR2 from the germline V gene are SNHLY and FYNNEI. The DNA for the CDR3 is TGTGCCAGCAGTGAAGAACCGGGGAGGAACACTGAAGCTTTCTTT. Translated: CASSEEPGRNTEAFF.

The chain recombines TRBV7-3 with TRBJ1-2, with D possibly TRBD1 on 5 matching bases. The germline V gene encodes CDR1 SGHTA and CDR2 FQGTGA. The length of the CDR3 is 12 residues. V lost 1 base to trimming and J lost 6 bases, with 6 bases between them. CDR3 nucleotide sequence: TGTGCCAGCAGCTTAAAGGGGCATGGCTACACCTTC. This gives the protein CASSLKGHGYTF.

This clone appeared once. V and J are TRBV6-1 and TRBJ2-3; 12 bases agree with TRBD1. Trimming took 4 bases from V and 2 from J; bases not matched to a gene: 16. CDR3 length: 20 amino acids. Looked up from germline, CDR1 is MNHNS and CDR2 is SASEGT. CDR3 region: CASSASPGTGGNPLTDTQYF. The CDR3 nucleotides read TGTGCCAGCAGTGCAAGTCCCGGGACAGGGGGCAATCCCCTCACAGATACGCAGTATTTT.

This chain connects TRBV7-9 to TRBJ1-6, with D tentatively TRBD1 (5 bases). Trimming stripped 5 bases from V and 9 bases from J, with 17 bases between. This CDR3 region has 15 residues. Germline CDR1 reads SEHNR; CDR2 reads FQNEAQ (reference sequence). CDR3 residues: CASSPLWGGVSPLHF. In DNA form, the CDR3 reads TGTGCCAGCAGCCCCTTATGGGGGGGGGTTTCACCCCTCCACTTT.

The rearrangement links TRBV18 to TRBJ2-5; D is possibly TRBD1 (6 bases). CDR1 is KGHSH and CDR2 is LQKENI in the germline V gene. CDR3 length: 14 residues. Trimming left V 3 bases short and J 5 bases short, with 13 bases between. The CDR3 bases are TGTGCCAGCTCACCGAATAGTGGGGGCGAGACCCAGTACTTC. It translates to CASSPNSGGETQYF.

The chain uses TRBV3-1 (or the pseudogene TRBV3-2) and TRBJ2-3, with D possibly being TRBD2 (6 bases). The CDR3 spans 17 residues. From germline, CDR1 is LGHDT and CDR2 YNNKEL (reference sequence). V was pared by 1 base and J by 11 bases, with 25 bases between. CDR3 sequence: CASSQGTRTTLFGRQYF. In DNA, the CDR3 is TGTGCCAGCAGCCAAGGAACTCGGACTACGCTTTTCGGAAGGCAGTATTTT.

This clone was seen only a few times. The chain carries TRBV30 and TRBJ2-7, with TRBD2 matching 7 bases. Germline values: CDR1 GTSNPN, CDR2 SVGIG (reference sequence). The CDR3 length is 17 residues. The V and J ends lost 4 bases and 0 bases, in that order; junction bases with no gene match: 15. The CDR3, as DNA: TGTGCCTGGAAGGCAGGGCGAGCGGGGCCCTCCTCCTACGAGCAGTACTTC. Translation: CAWKAGRAGPSSYEQYF.

V and J are TRBV7-8 and TRBJ1-5; a possible D gene is TRBD1 (5 bases). The CDR3 is 14 residues long. Looked up from germline, CDR1 is SGHVS and CDR2 is FQNEAQ. The ends were cut back, 1 base at V and 7 bases at J, with 11 bases in the middle. The chain's CDR3 is CASSLGGGWQPQHF. The CDR3 coding sequence is TGTGCCAGCAGCTTAGGGGGGGGTTGGCAGCCCCAGCATTTT.

The gene calls are TRBV11-2 and TRBJ2-3; the D gene is possibly TRBD2 (6 bases). Germline CDR1 and CDR2: SGHAT and FQNNGV. The CDR3 contains 14 residues. Deletions cut 5 bases from V and 1 base from J, with 10 bases between. The CDR3 region has the DNA TGTGCCAGCAGCGACCGCGGGGGCACAGATACGCAGTATTTT. Translation: CASSDRGGTDTQYF.

The rearrangement joins TRBV4-3 to TRBJ2-1, with D perhaps matching TRBD2 (5 bases). The CDR3 spans 14 residues. Germline CDR1 is LGHNA and CDR2 is YSLEER. With 0 bases removed from V and 13 bases from J, the gap between germline ends came to 16 bases. The CDR3 DNA reads as TGCGCCAGCAGCCAAGATAGTGGCCGAGCGGACCAGTTCTTC. Translated, it gives CASSQDSGRADQFF.

The chain is built from TRBV15 and TRBJ1-6; no reliable D call. The CDR3 consists of 16 residues. The V end lost 0 bases, the J end lost 10 bases, and 16 bases lay between the germline ends. Germline CDR1 LNHNV, CDR2 YYDKDF (reference sequence). This CDR3 is CATSRDPGSAGSPLHF. The CDR3 region has the DNA TGTGCCACCAGCAGAGACCCGGGGTCCGCCGGCTCACCCCTCCACTTT.

The sample holds a few counts of this clone. This chain connects TRBV5-1 to TRBJ1-2, with 9 bases that match TRBD1. J lost 7 bases, V lost 4 bases, and 5 bases had no gene match. There are 13 residues in the CDR3. Germline V lookup: CDR1 SGHRS, CDR2 YFSETQ. The CDR3 bases are TGCGCCAGCAGCGGTGGACAGGGGCTTGGCTACACCTTC. It encodes CASSGGQGLGYTF.

The CDR3 DNA reads as TGTGCCAGCAGCAAATGGAGGGACAGGGGAGAGGGCACTGAAGCTTTCTTT. This gives the protein CASSKWRDRGEGTEAFF. V gene TRBV21-1 combines with J gene TRBJ1-1; TRBD1 was called by the table and not checked on the DNA. TRBV21-1 is assigned pseudogene status. This CDR3 region has 17 residues.

The table lists this clone with a count of one. V is TRBV11-2 and J is TRBJ1-2; no firm D call. Germline V gene data show CDR1 as SGHAT and CDR2 as FQNNGV. CDR3 length: 13 residues. V was clipped by 4 bases and J by 2 bases, with 8 bases between them. CDR3: CASSSFSNYGYTF. Written as DNA, the CDR3 is TGTGCCAGCAGCTCCTTCTCCAACTATGGCTACACCTTC.

The chain recombines TRBV7-9 with TRBJ1-2; TRBD1 matches 7 bases. CDR1 SEHNR and CDR2 FQNEAQ come from the germline V gene (reference sequence). The J segment lost 9 bases and the V segment lost 1 base, leaving 8 bases of the junction unmatched. The CDR3 extends over 14 amino acids. CDR3 region: CASSLGDRVYSYTF. CDR3 sequence (DNA): TGTGCCAGCAGCTTAGGTGACAGGGTTTATAGCTACACCTTC.

This clone was detected once. This rearrangement joins TRBV27 to TRBJ1-2, with a weak D call TRBD1 (5 bases). There are 12 residues in the CDR3. Germline lookup yields CDR1 MNHEY and CDR2 SMNVEV (reference sequence). The V end lost 6 bases, the J end lost 4 bases, and 9 bases lay between the germline ends. The CDR3 spells CASRRDSYGYTF. The CDR3 DNA sequence: TGTGCCAGCAGAAGGGACTCCTATGGCTACACCTTC.